This T cell receptor (beta chain) appears in the sequencing data of a study of T-cell reconstitution after alpha-beta-depleted transplantation in children. Preparation of the TCRbeta library was carried out with unique molecular identifiers. MiXCR, applied by TCRdb to the PCR reads, yields one record per CDR3 protein. The table lists hundreds of thousands of distinct CDR3 sequences, over 15% of them singletons. This clonotype has just a few counts. The length of the CDR3 is 15 residues. The germline V and J ends were trimmed by 1 base and 2 bases, with 11 bases remaining between them. The germline gives CDR1 LGHNA, CDR2 YSLEER.

The chain employs TRBV4-3 and TRBJ2-5; tentative D call: TRBD2 (6 bases). The TCR originated in a human donor who donated a stem cell graft to a child with acute myeloid leukemia. The sample was PBMCs from the stem cell graft donor, taken from the stem cell graft. In nucleotides, the CDR3 is TGCGCCAGCAGCCAAGGCGGGATTGCTCAAGAGACCCAGTACTTC. Its protein is CASSQGGIAQETQYF.